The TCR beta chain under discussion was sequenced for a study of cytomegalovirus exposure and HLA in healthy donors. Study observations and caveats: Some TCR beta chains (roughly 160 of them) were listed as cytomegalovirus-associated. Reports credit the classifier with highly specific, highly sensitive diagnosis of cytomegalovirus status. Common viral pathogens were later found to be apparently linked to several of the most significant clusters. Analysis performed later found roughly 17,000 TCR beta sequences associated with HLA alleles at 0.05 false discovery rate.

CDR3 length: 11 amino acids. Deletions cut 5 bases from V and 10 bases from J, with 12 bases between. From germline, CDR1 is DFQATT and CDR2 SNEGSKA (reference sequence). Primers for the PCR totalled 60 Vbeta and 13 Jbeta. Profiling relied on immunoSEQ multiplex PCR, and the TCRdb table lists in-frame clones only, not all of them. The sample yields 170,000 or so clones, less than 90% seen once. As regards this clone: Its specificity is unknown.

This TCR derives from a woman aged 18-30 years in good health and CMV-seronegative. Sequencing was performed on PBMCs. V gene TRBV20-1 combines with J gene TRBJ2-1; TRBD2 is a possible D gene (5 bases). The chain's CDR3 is CSAPDSPEQFF. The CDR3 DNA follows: TGCAGTGCTCCGGACTCCCCGGAGCAGTTCTTC.